The sequence of this TCR beta chain was determined in a study of breast tumors, draining lymph nodes, adjacent tissues. TCRdb passed the multiplex PCR reads through MiXCR, listing each CDR3 protein once. The table has around 230,000 distinct CDR3 sequences, 32% seen once. About this clonotype itself: A read error is possible here, since a much larger clone lies one base away.

CDR3 length equals 11 residues. Germline loops: CDR1 DFQATT, CDR2 SNEGSKA (reference sequence). The lymph nodes were axillary draining lymph nodes from breast cancer patients. This receptor was obtained from a female donor with breast cancer. Some clones in this sample may be carry-over from other donors' samples. The chain employs TRBV20-1 and TRBJ2-7, with no clear D. Specimen: axillary lymph node tissue. This CDR3 reads CSAGVSYEQSF. The CDR3 DNA sequence: TGCAGTGCTGGGGTCTCCTACGAGCAGTCCTTC.